This TCR beta chain is drawn from a study of cytomegalovirus exposure and HLA in healthy donors. Study conclusions and caveats: A later analysis linked roughly 17,000 TCR beta sequences to HLA alleles at 0.05 false discovery rate. Common viral pathogens were later found to be apparently linked to several of the most significant clusters.

Remarks on this clone: As yet, its antigen is unknown.

The PCR made use of 60 Vbeta and 13 Jbeta primers. Here immunoSEQ multiplex PCR was the method, and the copy in TCRdb shows in-frame clones only, minus some. The sample holds about 150,000 clones; about 77% are singletons and the top ten take 1.1% to 1.5%. The V gene end was trimmed by 5 bases and the J gene end by 0 bases; junction bases not matched to a gene: 3. Per the germline V gene, CDR1 is SNHLY and CDR2 is FYNNEI. This CDR3 is built from 15 residues. Source material: PBMCs. The sequence was collected from a woman in her thirties or forties in good health and CMV-seronegative. The V and J genes are TRBV2 and TRBJ2-7; 11 bases agree with TRBD2. The CDR3 DNA follows: TGTGCCAGCAGTACTAGCGGGGGTAGCTCCTACGAGCAGTACTTC. Protein: CASSTSGGSSYEQYF.